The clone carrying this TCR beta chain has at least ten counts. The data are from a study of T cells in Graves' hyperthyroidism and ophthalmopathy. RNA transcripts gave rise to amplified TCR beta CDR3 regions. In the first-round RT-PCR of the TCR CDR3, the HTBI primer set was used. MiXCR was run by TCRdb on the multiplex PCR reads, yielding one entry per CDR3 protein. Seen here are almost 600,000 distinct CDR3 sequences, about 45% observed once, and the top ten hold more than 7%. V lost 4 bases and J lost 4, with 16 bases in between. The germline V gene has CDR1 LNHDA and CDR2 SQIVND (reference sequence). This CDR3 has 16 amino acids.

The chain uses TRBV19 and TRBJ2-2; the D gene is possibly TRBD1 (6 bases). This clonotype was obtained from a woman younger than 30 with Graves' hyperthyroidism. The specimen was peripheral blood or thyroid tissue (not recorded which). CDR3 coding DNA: TGTGCCAGTAGTAAGCCGACAAGGGGGAGCACCGGGGAGCTGTTTTTT. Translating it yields CASSKPTRGSTGELFF.